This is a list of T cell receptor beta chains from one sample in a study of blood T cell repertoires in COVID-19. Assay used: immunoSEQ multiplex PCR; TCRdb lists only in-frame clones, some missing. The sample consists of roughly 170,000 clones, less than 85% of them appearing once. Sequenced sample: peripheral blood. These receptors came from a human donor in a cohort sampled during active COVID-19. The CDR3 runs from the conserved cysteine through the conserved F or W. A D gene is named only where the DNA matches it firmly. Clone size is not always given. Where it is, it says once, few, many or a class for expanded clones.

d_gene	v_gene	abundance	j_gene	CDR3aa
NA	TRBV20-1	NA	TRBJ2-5	CSALPQETQYF
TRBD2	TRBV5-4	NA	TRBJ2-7	CASSLPSGGFSEQYF
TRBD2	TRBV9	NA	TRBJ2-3	CASSRLRGGGNTDTQYF
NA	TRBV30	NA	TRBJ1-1	CAWSVRGTEAFF
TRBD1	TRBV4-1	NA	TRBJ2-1	CASSQGQGLGEQFF
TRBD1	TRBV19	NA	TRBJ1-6	CASSPPRDRGLPPLHF
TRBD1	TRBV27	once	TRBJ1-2	CASSSRQGMGKGRGYTF
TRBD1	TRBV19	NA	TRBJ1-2	CASSIGQGSYGYTF
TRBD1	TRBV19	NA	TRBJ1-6	CASKVDRDNSPLHF
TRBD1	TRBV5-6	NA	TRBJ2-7	CASSFFSTGTGVSEQYF
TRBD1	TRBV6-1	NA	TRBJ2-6	CASSVRDRISGANVLTF
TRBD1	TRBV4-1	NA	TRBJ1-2	CASSQPQGAENYGYTF
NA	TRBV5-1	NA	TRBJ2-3	CASSLVSRAGTDTQYF
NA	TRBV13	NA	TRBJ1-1	CASSPWGRGFTEAFF
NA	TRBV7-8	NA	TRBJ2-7	CASSSGWYEQYF
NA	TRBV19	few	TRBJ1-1	CASSHRENTEAFF
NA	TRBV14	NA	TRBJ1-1	CASSQVGGAEAFF
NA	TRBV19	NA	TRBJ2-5	CASSAGRQETQYF
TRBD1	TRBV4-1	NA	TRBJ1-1	CASRLNRGDTEAFF
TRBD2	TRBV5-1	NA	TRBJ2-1	CASSLGLAVDEQFF
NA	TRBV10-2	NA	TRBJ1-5	CASSEQGPSNQPQHF
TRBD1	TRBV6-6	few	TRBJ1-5	CASSYGQGLTQPQHF
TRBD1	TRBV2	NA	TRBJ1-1	CASRQGWSPEAFF
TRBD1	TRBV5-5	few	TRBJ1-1	CASSAGQGPNTEAFF
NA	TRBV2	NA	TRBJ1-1	CASSLLQGSEAFF
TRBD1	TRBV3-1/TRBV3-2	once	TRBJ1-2	CASSPIGTGLNYGYTF
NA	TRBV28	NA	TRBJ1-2	CASRQLGTIGNYGYTF
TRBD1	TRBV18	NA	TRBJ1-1	CASSPIIGGQGGTEAFF
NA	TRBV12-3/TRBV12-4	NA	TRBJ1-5	CASSFGQYQPQHF
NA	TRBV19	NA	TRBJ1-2	CASSIGAGAGGYTF
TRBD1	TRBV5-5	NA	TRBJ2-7	CASSLGQGASEQYF
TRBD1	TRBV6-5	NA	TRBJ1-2	CASRPTGGYGYTF
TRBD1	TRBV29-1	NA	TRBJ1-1	CSVATGGGTEAFF
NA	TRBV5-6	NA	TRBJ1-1	CASSWRGELTMNTEAFF
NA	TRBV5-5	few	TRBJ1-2	CASSWGTGGRGNGYTF
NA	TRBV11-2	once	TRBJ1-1	CASSRTGMNTEAFF
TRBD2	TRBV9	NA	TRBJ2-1	CASSERHSGVAPNEQFF
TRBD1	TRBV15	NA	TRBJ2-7	CATSTSGGERQYF
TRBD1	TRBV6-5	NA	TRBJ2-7	CASSRQGTYEQYF
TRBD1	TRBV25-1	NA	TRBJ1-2	CASHGQDGYTF
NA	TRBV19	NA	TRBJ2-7	CASSAGRIYEQYF
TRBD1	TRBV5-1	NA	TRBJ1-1	CASSPGTDSTEAFF
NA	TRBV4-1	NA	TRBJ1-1	CASSQEAGLNTEAFF
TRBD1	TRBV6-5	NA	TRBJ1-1	CASKTTGSENTEAFF
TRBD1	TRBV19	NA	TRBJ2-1	CASSMISDRGGYNEQFF
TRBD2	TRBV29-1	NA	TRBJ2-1	CSVGTRGGAGYNEQFF
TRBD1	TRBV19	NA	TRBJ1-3	CASSQDRASGNTIYF
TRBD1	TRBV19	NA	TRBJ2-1	CASSLWDRDNEQFF
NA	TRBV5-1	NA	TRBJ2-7	CASSLSPDRTYEQYF
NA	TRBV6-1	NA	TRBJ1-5	CASSELSAGLGSNQPQHF
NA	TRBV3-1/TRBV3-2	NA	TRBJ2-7	CASSRRDTIYEQYF
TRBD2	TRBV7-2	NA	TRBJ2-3	CASSLKLAGGPGDTQYF
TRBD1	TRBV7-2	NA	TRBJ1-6	CASSGGTGPGYSPLHF
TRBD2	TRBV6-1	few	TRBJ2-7	CASSEDLAGGLYEQYF
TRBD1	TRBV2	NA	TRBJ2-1	CASSEAVRGRDNEQFF
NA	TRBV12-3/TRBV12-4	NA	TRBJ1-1	CASNLGADEAFF
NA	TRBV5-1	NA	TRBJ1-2	CASSLELDGYGYTF
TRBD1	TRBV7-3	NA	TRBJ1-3	CASSLVGTALAAGNTIYF
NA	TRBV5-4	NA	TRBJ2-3	CASSLAGARVTDTQYF